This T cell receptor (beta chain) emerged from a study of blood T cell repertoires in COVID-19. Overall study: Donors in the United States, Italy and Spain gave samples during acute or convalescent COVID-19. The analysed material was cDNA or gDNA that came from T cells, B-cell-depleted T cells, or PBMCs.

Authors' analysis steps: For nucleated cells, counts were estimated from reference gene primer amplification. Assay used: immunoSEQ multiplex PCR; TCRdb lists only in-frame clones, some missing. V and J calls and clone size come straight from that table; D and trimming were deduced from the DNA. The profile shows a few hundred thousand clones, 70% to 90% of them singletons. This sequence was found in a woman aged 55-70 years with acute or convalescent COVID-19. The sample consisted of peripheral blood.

The CDR3 reads CASSPDIEETQYF. The CDR3 DNA reads as TGTGCCAGCTCACCCGACATTGAAGAGACCCAGTACTTC. This chain links TRBV18 with TRBJ2-5; D gene uncertain. Germline V gene lookup returns CDR1 KGHSH and CDR2 LQKENI. The V end lost 3 bases, the J end lost 3 bases, and 8 bases lay between the germline ends. The CDR3 runs to 13 residues. Supplemented by reference TRBV18 and TRBJ2-5, the full variable domain reads NAGVMQNPRHLVRRRGQEARLRCSPMKGHSHVYWYRQLPEEGLKFMVYLQKENIIDESGMPKERFSAEFPKEGPSILRIQQVVRGDSAAYFCASSPDIEETQYFGPGTRLLVL.